The 12 T cell receptor beta chains reported below all come from one sample, sequenced in a study of CD8+ T cells in alopecia areata. Following RNA extraction, reverse transcription yielded cDNA that acted as the sequencing template. TCRdb keeps only in-frame clones here, not all; method: immunoSEQ multiplex PCR. The sample gives 110,000 to 150,000 clones, 45% to 65% of which show up once; approximately 15% is in the top ten. Stated treatment: oral pan-JAK inhibitor, 5-10 mg twice daily. Sequencing used CD8+ T cells sorted from blood, obtained at week 4, from a patient treated with tofacitinib. These receptors all come from a human donor with alopecia areata.

This clone was detected a few times. At the DNA level, this CDR3 is encoded by other sequences in the same sample as well. This sequence joins TRBV29-1 and TRBJ2-1; D ambiguous. The germline V gene encodes CDR1 SQVTM and CDR2 ANQGSEA. Between the trimmed V and J ends, which lost 2 bases and 8 bases, there was a span of 10 bases. The CDR3 is 12 amino acids. The CDR3 is CSVESGGDEQFF. CDR3 nucleotides: TGCAGCGTTGAATCGGGTGGTGATGAGCAGTTCTTC.

This clone was seen more than once but under ten times. CDR3 amino acids: CASSSRQGPQETQYF. CDR3 DNA sequence: TGTGCCAGCAGCTCTAGACAGGGACCTCAAGAGACCCAGTACTTC. The chain has TRBV7-6 and TRBJ2-5, with 7 bases fitting TRBD1. J lost 2 bases, V lost 4 bases, and 7 bases had no gene match. This CDR3 comprises 15 residues. Germline CDR1 SGHVS, CDR2 FNYEAQ.

The chain combines TRBV29-1 with TRBJ1-1; TRBD1 agrees at 9 bases. Germline V gene lookup returns CDR1 SQVTM and CDR2 ANQGSEA. The CDR3 length is 16 residues. The trim removed 7 bases at V and 3 bases at J, leaving 15 bases unmatched. The CDR3: CSAETGGASGDTEAFF. For the CDR3, the DNA is TGCAGCGCCGAAACAGGGGGCGCCTCGGGTGACACTGAAGCTTTCTTT.

J is TRBJ1-2 and V is TRBV13; a possible D gene is TRBD1 (6 bases). Germline V gene lookup returns CDR1 PRHDT and CDR2 FYEKMQ (reference sequence). Trimming shortened V by 1 base and J by 8 bases, and 17 bases separated the two germline ends. The CDR3 has 15 residues. CDR3 in amino acids: CASSLDREESRGYTF. As DNA, the CDR3 is TGTGCCAGCAGCTTAGACAGGGAGGAAAGTCGGGGCTACACCTTC.

V usage is TRBV29-1 and J usage is TRBJ2-2; D is possibly TRBD1 (5 bases). Germline CDR1 SQVTM, CDR2 ANQGSEA. The V end was cut by 4 bases, the J end by 0 bases, with 6 bases between. The CDR3 is 13 amino acids. CDR3 amino acids: CSVGQPNTGELFF. In DNA form, the CDR3 reads TGCAGCGTTGGACAGCCGAACACCGGGGAGCTGTTTTTT.

This clone was seen a few times. This chain connects TRBV23-1 to TRBJ1-5; TRBD1 aligns across 7 bases. TRBV23-1 is filed as an ORF, its function uncertain. Trimming at V came to 3 bases and at J to 1 base, leaving 6 bases not matched to a gene. The length of the CDR3 is 16 residues. As DNA, the CDR3 is TGCGCCAGCAGTCACCCGGAGGGGGCGAGCAATCAGCCCCAGCATTTT. Protein: CASSHPEGASNQPQHF.

This chain uses TRBV23-1 with TRBJ2-7; D unresolved. TRBV23-1 has ORF status, its function being uncertain. V was shortened by 0 bases and J by 1 base, with 13 bases between the two germline ends. The CDR3 spans 16 residues. The CDR3 sequence is CASSQSKPLGSYEQYF. The CDR3 DNA follows: TGCGCCAGCAGTCAATCGAAACCTCTGGGTTCCTACGAGCAGTACTTC.

The rearrangement links TRBV13 to TRBJ2-7; tentative D call: TRBD2 (6 bases). CDR1 is PRHDT and CDR2 is FYEKMQ in the germline V gene (reference sequence). V was trimmed by 5 bases and J by 2 bases, leaving 22 bases between them. The CDR3 extends over 17 amino acids. The CDR3 here is CASSPGLEEGGAYEQYF. In nucleotides, the CDR3 is TGTGCCAGCAGCCCCGGGTTGGAGGAGGGCGGGGCCTACGAGCAGTACTTC.

This chain's CDR3 is CASSHPAGTTRRANVLTF. DNA of the CDR3: TGTGCCAGCAGTCACCCCGCCGGGACAACACGGAGGGCCAACGTCCTGACTTTC. This rearrangement joins TRBV2 to TRBJ2-6, with D tentatively TRBD1 (6 bases). The V gene's germline CDR1 is SNHLY and CDR2 FYNNEI. The CDR3 loop spans 18 amino acids. Trimming removed 5 bases at V and 5 bases at J, with 22 bases between. The whole variable domain, remainder taken from reference TRBV2 and TRBJ2-6, is EPEVTQTPSHQVTQMGQEVILRCVPISNHLYFYWYRQILGQKVEFLVSFYNNEISEKSEIFDDQFSVERPDGSNFTLKIRSTKLEDSAMYFCASSHPAGTTRRANVLTFGAGSRLTVL.

As regards this clone: Other DNA sequences from this sample encode an identical CDR3 as well. This chain connects TRBV4-3 to TRBJ2-5, with 8 bases lining up with TRBD2. From germline, CDR1 is LGHNA and CDR2 YSLEER. After removal of 3 bases from V and 1 base from J, the junction contained 4 bases not matched to a gene. The CDR3 loop spans 15 amino acids. The CDR3 DNA reads TGCGCCAGCAGCCAGCTACTAGCGGCCCAAGAGACCCAGTACTTC. It is translated as CASSQLLAAQETQYF.

This chain links TRBV6-5 with TRBJ2-1; D unclear. V was clipped by 6 bases and J by 0 bases, with 12 bases between them. CDR1 is MNHEY and CDR2 is SVGAGI in the germline V gene. The CDR3 contains 15 residues. The CDR3 loop reads CASSYGHGSYNEQFF. In nucleotides, the CDR3 is TGTGCCAGCAGCTACGGTCATGGCTCCTACAATGAGCAGTTCTTC.

The rearrangement links TRBV7-6 to TRBJ1-5, with 7 positions matching TRBD1. The CDR3 totals 16 residues. The ends lost 5 bases at V and 4 bases at J; junction bases unmatched: 11. The V gene's germline CDR1 is SGHVS and CDR2 FNYEAQ. CDR3 DNA: TGTGCCAGCAGCCGAAACCATGGGACAGCGAATCAGCCCCAGCATTTT. It is translated as CASSRNHGTANQPQHF.